This T cell receptor beta chain was captured in a study of T cells in Graves' hyperthyroidism and ophthalmopathy. What was amplified from RNA transcripts were TCR beta CDR3 regions. HTBI primers drove first-round RT-PCR of the TCR CDR3. TCRdb reprocessed the multiplex PCR reads via MiXCR and lists one record per CDR3 protein. The profile shows over 700,000 distinct CDR3 sequences, under 45% of them singletons. The CDR3 covers 14 residues. Germline V gene sequence: CDR1 SGHTA, CDR2 FQGNSA. This clonotype has a handful of counts. Antigen unknown. Sequence at one end of the junction differs from germline and may be a read error. Study-wide findings and caveats: Ophthalmopathy could be told apart from stable hyperthyroidism with a 13 V-J model.

This sequence originates from a woman between 35 and 50 years old with Graves' hyperthyroidism. The sequenced sample was blood. V gene TRBV7-2 combines with J gene TRBJ2-7, with TRBD1 identical over 7 bases. The CDR3 loop is CASSPGTDSYEQYF. Here the CDR3 DNA reads TGCGCCAGCAGCCCAGGGACAGACTCCTACGAGCAGTACTTC.